This T cell receptor beta chain was sequenced in a study of T-cell memory formation after mild COVID-19. This clonotype was picked up a small number of times. Its ends do not fully match the called genes, so a read error is possible. One entry per CDR3 protein results from TCRdb running MiXCR on the 5' RACE reads. This sample has over 350,000 distinct CDR3 sequences; roughly 24% occur once, and the top ten carry around 8.8%. CDR1 and CDR2 (germline): SEHNR, FQNEAQ (reference sequence). CDR3 size: 9 residues. Sequenced material: PBMCs or a T cell subset sorted from them (not recorded which). The chain carries TRBV7-9 and TRBJ2-1; D is perhaps TRBD2 (6 bases). This TCR was recovered from an adult woman who had mild COVID-19 (a few samples of this study predate the infection). Cell type and time point are not known. This CDR3 is CASSNPSVF. CDR3 DNA: TGTGCCAGCAGCAATCCTAGCGTCTTC.